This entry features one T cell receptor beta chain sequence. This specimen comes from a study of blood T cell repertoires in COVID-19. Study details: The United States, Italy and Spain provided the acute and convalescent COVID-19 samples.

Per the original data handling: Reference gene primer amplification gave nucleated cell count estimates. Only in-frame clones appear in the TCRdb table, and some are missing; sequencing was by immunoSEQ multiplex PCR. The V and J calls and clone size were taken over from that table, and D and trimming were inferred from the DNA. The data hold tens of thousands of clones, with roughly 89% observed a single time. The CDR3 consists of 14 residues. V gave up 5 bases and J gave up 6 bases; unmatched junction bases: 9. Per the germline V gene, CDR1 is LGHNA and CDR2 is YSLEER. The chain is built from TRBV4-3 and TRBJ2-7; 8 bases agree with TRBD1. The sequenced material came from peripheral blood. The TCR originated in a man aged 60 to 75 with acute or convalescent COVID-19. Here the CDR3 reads CASSLYRGRTEQYF. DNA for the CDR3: TGCGCCAGCAGCTTGTACAGGGGGAGGACCGAGCAGTACTTC.